This entry lists 18 T cell receptor beta chains sequenced from one sample in a study of OX40 agonist ivuxolimab in advanced cancers. The data were produced by immunoSEQ multiplex PCR, yet TCRdb's version contains in-frame clones alone and is incomplete. The sample lists about 42,000 clones, 75% to 90% occurring once. Sequences were derived from CD4+ or CD8+ T cells sorted from blood, sampled in a trial of the OX40 agonist ivuxolimab. All receptors derive from an adult with an advanced solid tumor such as melanoma, head and neck, liver or kidney cancer.

The rearrangement joins TRBV7-8 to TRBJ1-1, with D unresolved. This CDR3 spans 14 amino acids. From germline, CDR1 is SGHVS and CDR2 FQNEAQ. V lost 5 bases to trimming and J lost 3 bases, with 13 bases between them. The CDR3 reads CASSPVGGYTEAFF. Here the CDR3 DNA reads TGTGCCAGCAGCCCAGTGGGAGGGTACACTGAAGCTTTCTTT.

V is TRBV7-9 and J is TRBJ2-5; 11 bases are shared with TRBD2. V shed 2 bases and J 4 bases; nucleotides not matched to a gene: 3. Germline V gene data show CDR1 as SEHNR and CDR2 as FQNEAQ (reference sequence). The CDR3 covers 15 residues. The CDR3 DNA reads TGTGCCAGCAGCTTAACTAGCGGGAGTGCAGAGACCCAGTACTTC. Translated: CASSLTSGSAETQYF.

This CDR3 reads CASRIQGRNTEAFF. In DNA form, the CDR3 reads TGTGCCAGCAGAATACAGGGGAGGAACACTGAAGCTTTCTTT. V usage is TRBV27 and J usage is TRBJ1-1; the match to TRBD1 covers 7 bases. Germline lookup yields CDR1 MNHEY and CDR2 SMNVEV (reference sequence). J was trimmed by 1 base and V by 6 bases; bases with no gene match: 5. This CDR3 contains 14 residues.

This chain links TRBV5-4 with TRBJ2-3; the match to TRBD1 covers 9 bases. Trimming cost V 4 bases and J 4 bases; bases outside gene matches: 13. This CDR3 contains 17 residues. From germline, CDR1 is SGHNT and CDR2 YYREEE (reference sequence). The CDR3 loop is CASSHPLTGGRADTQYF. The CDR3 DNA follows: TGTGCCAGCAGCCACCCCCTGACAGGGGGAAGAGCAGATACGCAGTATTTT.

This clone was found a few times. This sequence joins TRBV4-3 and TRBJ2-2; no clear D. CDR1 is LGHNA, CDR2 YSLEER, per germline. The CDR3 is 15 amino acids. V lost 1 base and J 7 bases, leaving 13 bases between the germline ends. CDR3 sequence (DNA): TGCGCCAGCAGCCAAGGAGGCGGCAACGTCGGGGAGCTGTTTTTT. Translated: CASSQGGGNVGELFF.

Worth noting for this clone: The sample has other DNA sequences that encode this CDR3 too. The J gene is TRBJ1-4, the V gene TRBV18, with a weak D call TRBD1 (5 bases). The V end was cut by 3 bases, the J end by 8 bases, with 10 bases between. CDR3 length equals 13 residues. Germline V gives CDR1 KGHSH, CDR2 LQKENI. The CDR3 nucleotides read TGTGCCAGCTCACCGGGGGGGAACGAAAAACTGTTTTTT. This sequence encodes CASSPGGNEKLFF.

About this clone: An end of the junction differs from the germline gene, which may be a read error. V gene TRBV4-2 combines with J gene TRBJ1-1; D remains ambiguous. Looked up from germline, CDR1 is LGHNA and CDR2 is YNFKEQ. This CDR3 region has 15 residues. The CDR3 nucleotides are TGTGCCAGCAGCCAAGATGTGGGGTGGAACAATGAAGCTTTCTTT. It specifies CASSQDVGWNNEAFF.

The V and J genes are TRBV23-1 and TRBJ2-1, with 13 bases fitting TRBD2. TRBV23-1 is an ORF for which the function is uncertain. This CDR3 comprises 20 residues. J gave up 2 bases and V 4 bases, and 14 bases lay outside the gene matches. The CDR3 sequence: CASSPSKFKTSGRTYNEQFF. DNA for the CDR3: TGCGCCAGCAGTCCCAGTAAGTTTAAGACTAGCGGGAGGACCTACAATGAGCAGTTCTTC.

About this clone: One end of the junction is discordant with germline, which a read error may explain. The V gene is TRBV30, the J gene TRBJ1-6; no clear D gene. The germline V gene has CDR1 GTSNPN and CDR2 SVGIG (reference sequence). The CDR3 contains 14 residues. CDR3 in amino acids: CARTRRADNSPLHF. CDR3 bases: TGTGCCCGAACGCGGCGGGCGGATAATTCGCCCCTCCACTTT.

This chain uses TRBV6-1 with TRBJ2-5; D gene unclear. This CDR3 spans 13 amino acids. V was cut by 6 bases and J by 1 base, with 9 bases left in between. The germline gives CDR1 MNHNS, CDR2 SASEGT. Here the CDR3 reads CASRLTAQETQYF. CDR3 bases: TGTGCCAGCAGACTTACAGCCCAAGAGACCCAGTACTTC.

The chain carries TRBV6-6 and TRBJ1-2; D gene ambiguous. Germline loops: CDR1 MNHNY, CDR2 SVGAGI (reference sequence). This CDR3 is built from 14 residues. V was pared by 4 bases and J by 0 bases, with 9 bases between. CDR3 residues: CASSSDETNYGYTF. Written as DNA, the CDR3 is TGTGCCAGCAGTTCGGACGAGACTAACTATGGCTACACCTTC.

The rearrangement joins TRBV28 to TRBJ1-1; D remains unclear. CDR3 length: 13 amino acids. The germline V and J ends were trimmed by 3 bases and 0 bases, with 5 bases remaining between them. Germline V gene data show CDR1 as MDHEN and CDR2 as SYDVKM. The CDR3 region has the DNA TGTGCCAGCAGTTTTGCCCTGAACACTGAAGCTTTCTTT. It yields the protein CASSFALNTEAFF. The entire variable domain, with the rest obtained from reference TRBV28 and TRBJ1-1, is as follows: DVKVTQSSRYLVKRTGEKVFLECVQDMDHENMFWYRQDPGLGLRLIYFSYDVKMKEKGDIPEGYSVSREKKERFSLILESASTNQTSMYLCASSFALNTEAFFGQGTRLTVV.

A word on this clone: Compared with germline, one end of the junction differs, possibly owing to a read error. The chain employs TRBV28 and TRBJ1-2; D is unresolved. CDR3 size: 12 residues. Germline V gene sequence: CDR1 MDHEN, CDR2 SYDVKM. The CDR3 loop reads CASRPPQGGDTF. The CDR3 coding sequence is TGTGCCAGCAGGCCACCCCAAGGTGGCGACACCTTC.

The chain carries TRBV7-2 and TRBJ1-5; no clear D. The germline V and J ends were trimmed by 1 base and 2 bases, with 9 bases remaining between them. The CDR3 consists of 15 residues. CDR1 SGHTA and CDR2 FQGNSA come from the germline V gene. The CDR3 here is CASSLVLGGNQPQHF. CDR3 DNA sequence: TGTGCCAGCAGCTTAGTTCTTGGGGGCAATCAGCCCCAGCATTTT.

The chain carries TRBV7-9 and TRBJ2-3, with 7 nucleotides matching TRBD1. After removal of 1 base from V and 2 bases from J, the junction contained 6 bases not matched to a gene. The germline V gene encodes CDR1 SEHNR and CDR2 FQNEAQ (reference sequence). CDR3 length: 16 residues. Here the CDR3 DNA reads TGTGCCAGCAGCTTAGGGGCAGGGGGATCCACAGATACGCAGTATTTT. It specifies CASSLGAGGSTDTQYF.

V gene TRBV29-1 combines with J gene TRBJ1-1; D uncertain. The germline gives CDR1 SQVTM, CDR2 ANQGSEA. CDR3 size: 13 residues. The V end lost 5 bases, the J end lost 1 base, and 11 bases lay between the germline ends. The DNA for the CDR3 is TGCAGCGTTCGAGGGCCAACGAACACTGAAGCTTTCTTT. Its translation is CSVRGPTNTEAFF. The complete variable domain, with remaining parts taken from reference TRBV29-1 and TRBJ1-1, reads SAVISQKPSRDICQRGTSLTIQCQVDSQVTMMFWYRQQPGQSLTLIATANQGSEATYESGFVIDKFPISRPNLTFSTLTVSNMSPEDSSIYLCSVRGPTNTEAFFGQGTRLTVV.

The genes are TRBV15 and TRBJ2-3; weak D call: TRBD1 (6 bases). V shed 8 bases and J shed 3 bases, with 12 bases lying between them. The CDR3 is 13 amino acids. CDR1 and CDR2 from the germline V gene are LNHNV and YYDKDF (reference sequence). CDR3 loop: CATLRGGTDTQYF. In DNA, the CDR3 is TGTGCCACCTTGAGAGGGGGTACAGATACGCAGTATTTT.

V gene TRBV5-1 combines with J gene TRBJ2-6, with D possibly matching TRBD1 (5 bases). Germline V lookup: CDR1 SGHRS, CDR2 YFSETQ. V was cut by 4 bases and J by 4 bases, with 15 bases left in between. This CDR3 is 16 amino acids long. This CDR3 reads CASSRTWGSGANVLTF. The CDR3 DNA sequence: TGCGCCAGCAGCCGCACATGGGGCTCCGGGGCCAACGTCCTGACTTTC.